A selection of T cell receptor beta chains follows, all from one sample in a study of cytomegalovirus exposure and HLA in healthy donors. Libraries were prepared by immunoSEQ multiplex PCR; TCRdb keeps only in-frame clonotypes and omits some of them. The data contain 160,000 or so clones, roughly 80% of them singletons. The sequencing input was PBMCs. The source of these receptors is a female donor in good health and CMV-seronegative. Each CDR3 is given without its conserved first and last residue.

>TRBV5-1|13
ASSFTTSGGNTQY
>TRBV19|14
ASSIGARSSGNTIY
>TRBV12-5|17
ASGLVLTGTSGFTDTQY
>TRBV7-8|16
ASSSKRTGETRNSPLH
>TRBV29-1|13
SVEVRGEGTDTQY
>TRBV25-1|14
ASSFHSGTGREKLF
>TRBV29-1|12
SVQRVTSTDTQY
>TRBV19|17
ASSGFPSGGLASYNEQF
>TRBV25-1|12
ASSRRGDGYEQY
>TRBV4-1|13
ASSQEGSGGQPQH
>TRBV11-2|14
ASSSLGPTGGETQY
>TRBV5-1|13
ASSQTGGGADTQY
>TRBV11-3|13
ASSPAGATADTQY
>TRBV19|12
ASSIGQFNSPLH
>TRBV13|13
ASSYAGIRTYEQY
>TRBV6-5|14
ASSYGAGDSNQPQH
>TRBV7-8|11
ASSTDRGEKLF
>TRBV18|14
ASSPPERGNTDTQY
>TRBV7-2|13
ASSTNPGQGYEQY
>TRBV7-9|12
ASSLLAGGREQY
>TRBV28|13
ASSARTGANQPQH
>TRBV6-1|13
ASSGLAGAQETQY
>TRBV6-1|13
ASSTAAGGQETQY
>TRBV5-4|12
ASSLRGGGYEQY
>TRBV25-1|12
ASSDIGVNQPQH
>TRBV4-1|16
ASSQGAKVGRAGDTQY
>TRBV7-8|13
ASSKSGPSGETQY
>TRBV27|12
ASSPTGAPRGYT
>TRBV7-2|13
ASSYLSGSQNEQY
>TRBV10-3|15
AISDPWTAYPNYGYT
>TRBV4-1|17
ASSHSGRARGLTYNEQF
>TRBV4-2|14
ASSPDRTGAIYEQY
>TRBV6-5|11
ASIDNTNTEAF
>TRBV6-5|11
ASSYSPGTEAF
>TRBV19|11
ASRTGNNYGYT
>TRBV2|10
ASSDDLGTQY
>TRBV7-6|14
ASSLVAGVGANVLT
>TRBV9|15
ASSVGLAGGPQETQY
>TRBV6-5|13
ASSYSTGGNSPLH
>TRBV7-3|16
ASNDLSKGSGTPDTQY
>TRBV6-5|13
ASTSLSGRADEQY
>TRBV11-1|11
ASSPRDNYEQY
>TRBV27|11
ASSLQGAETQY
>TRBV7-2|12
ASSWGLAFAEQF
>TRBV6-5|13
ASSYSRGRDQPQH
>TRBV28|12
ASSPGGYNTEAF
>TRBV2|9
ASSRQGVAY
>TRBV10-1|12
ASSDPGGEETQY
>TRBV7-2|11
ASSLSRSTEAF
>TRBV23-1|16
ASSQSEVKKESNQPQH
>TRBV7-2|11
ASSSGLPNEQF
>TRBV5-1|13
ASSLVAGIGETQY
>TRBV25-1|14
ASSEPLRDPTDTQY
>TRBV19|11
ASRVTNYYGYT
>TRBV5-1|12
ASSLESPYNEQF
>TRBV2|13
ASSEGAASTDTQY
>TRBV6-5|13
ASRGGRWNYNEQF